This TCR beta chain was documented in a study of blood T cell repertoires in COVID-19. Study as a whole: Nucleic acid was either cDNA or gDNA, and it came from T cells, B-cell-depleted T cells, or PBMCs.

This CDR3 contains 12 residues. V was pared by 4 bases and J by 1 base, with 7 bases between. The germline gives CDR1 SQVTM, CDR2 ANQGSEA. Original data processing: Estimates of nucleated cell counts were drawn from the amplification of reference gene primers. Produced via immunoSEQ multiplex PCR; TCRdb's table is partial and in-frame only. The V and J calls and clone size come from that table; D and trimming were worked out from the DNA. The sample lists about 140,000 clones, just over 85% occurring once. This TCR came from a woman in her sixties or seventies with acute or convalescent COVID-19. The sequenced sample consisted of peripheral blood. The V call is TRBV29-1, the J call TRBJ2-5; unclear D gene. The chain's CDR3 is CSVANSQETQYF. CDR3 DNA: TGCAGCGTTGCAAACAGCCAAGAGACCCAGTACTTC.